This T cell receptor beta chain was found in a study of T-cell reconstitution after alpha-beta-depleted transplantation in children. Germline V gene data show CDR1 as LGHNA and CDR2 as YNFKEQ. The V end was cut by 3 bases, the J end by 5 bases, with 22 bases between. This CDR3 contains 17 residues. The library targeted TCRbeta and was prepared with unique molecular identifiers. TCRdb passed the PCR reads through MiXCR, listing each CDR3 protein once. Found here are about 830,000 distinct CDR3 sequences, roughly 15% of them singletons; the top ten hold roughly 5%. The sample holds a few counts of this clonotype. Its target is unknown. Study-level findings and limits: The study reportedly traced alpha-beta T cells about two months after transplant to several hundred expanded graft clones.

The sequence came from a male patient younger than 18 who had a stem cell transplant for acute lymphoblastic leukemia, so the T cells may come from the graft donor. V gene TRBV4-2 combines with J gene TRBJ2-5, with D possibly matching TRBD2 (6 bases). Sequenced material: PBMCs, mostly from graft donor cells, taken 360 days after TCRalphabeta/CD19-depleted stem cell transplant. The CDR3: CASSHEWDGSKLETQYF. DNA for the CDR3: TGTGCCAGCAGCCACGAGTGGGACGGGAGTAAGCTTGAGACCCAGTACTTC.